These 22 T cell receptor beta chains were sequenced from one sample in a study of CD8 T cells in ankylosing spondylitis. TCRdb recomputed calls from the 5' RACE reads with MiXCR, one row per CDR3 protein. The sample contains roughly 250,000 distinct CDR3 sequences, 10% of which appear only once. Sequencing was performed on blood, either unsorted or a sorted T cell fraction (not recorded which). The receptors originated from a male donor with ankylosing spondylitis or in good health (not recorded which).

This clonotype came up many times. This sequence joins TRBV10-3 and TRBJ2-3, with 9 bases lining up with TRBD2. Germline values: CDR1 ENHRY, CDR2 SYGVKD. V dropped 3 bases and J dropped 3; count of bases not matched to a gene: 4. The CDR3 consists of 15 residues. CDR3 loop: CAISDPTSGTDTQYF. The CDR3 region has the DNA TGTGCCATCAGTGACCCGACTAGCGGAACAGATACGCAGTATTTT.

The CDR3: CASSFRGAYTEAFF. In nucleotides, the CDR3 is TGTGCCAGCAGTTTTCGGGGGGCTTACACTGAAGCTTTCTTT. V gene TRBV27 combines with J gene TRBJ1-1; D is perhaps TRBD1 (6 bases). CDR1 and CDR2 from the germline V gene are MNHEY and SMNVEV (reference sequence). The CDR3 runs 14 residues. The germline V and J ends were trimmed by 3 bases and 3 bases, with 11 bases remaining between them.

This clonotype was seen many times. V and J are TRBV20-1 and TRBJ1-2; no firm D call. Trimming took 6 bases from V and 3 from J, leaving 14 bases between them. The CDR3 runs to 13 residues. Germline V gene data show CDR1 as DFQATT and CDR2 as SNEGSKA (reference sequence). This chain's CDR3 is CSALPTDHYGYTF. In nucleotides, the CDR3 is TGCAGTGCCCTACCGACGGACCACTATGGCTACACCTTC.

This clonotype was counted ten times or more. The chain combines TRBV5-5 with TRBJ1-4; D gene uncertain. Germline assignment: CDR1 SGHKS and CDR2 YYEKEE (reference sequence). The CDR3 contains 14 residues. V was trimmed by 4 bases and J by 8 bases, leaving 15 bases between them. DNA of the CDR3: TGTGCCAGCAGCGGGCCGGGAAGAGAGGAAAAACTGTTTTTT. This codes for CASSGPGREEKLFF.

In this sample, this clonotype turned up many times. The genes are TRBV6-2 or TRBV6-3 and TRBJ1-4; D may be TRBD1 (5 bases). CDR1 is MNHEY and CDR2 is SVGEGT in the germline V gene. This CDR3 spans 15 amino acids. With 9 bases removed from V and 0 bases from J, the gap between germline ends came to 14 bases. The CDR3 here is CASRQTSATNEKLFF. In DNA form, the CDR3 reads TGTGCCAGTAGACAGACCTCCGCAACTAATGAAAAACTGTTTTTT.

At least ten counts were recorded for this clonotype. This chain links TRBV12-3 or TRBV12-4 with TRBJ1-1, with D possibly being TRBD1 (6 bases). Trimming took 5 bases from V and 0 from J, leaving 13 bases between them. CDR3 length equals 15 residues. The CDR3 is CASSGGGRVNTEAFF. In DNA form, the CDR3 reads TGTGCCAGCAGTGGGGGGGGCAGAGTGAACACTGAAGCTTTCTTT.

This clonotype has ten or more counts. The chain links TRBV20-1 to TRBJ2-1, with 11 positions matching TRBD2. The CDR3 is 16 residues long. Germline loops: CDR1 DFQATT, CDR2 SNEGSKA (reference sequence). V trimming: 0 bases; J trimming: 4 bases; junction bases outside the gene matches: 5. For the CDR3, the DNA is TGCAGTGCTAGAGATCTGATAGCGGGGGGGTACAATGAGCAGTTCTTC. It specifies CSARDLIAGGYNEQFF.

This clonotype was picked up many times. The rearrangement links TRBV5-1 to TRBJ2-1; 8 bases are shared with TRBD2. Germline values: CDR1 SGHRS, CDR2 YFSETQ. The J segment lost 3 bases and the V segment lost 0 bases, leaving 8 bases of the junction unmatched. The CDR3 is 17 residues long. The CDR3 coding sequence is TGCGCCAGCAGCTTGGCCCTTGCGGGGGGCATCTACAATGAGCAGTTCTTC. It translates to CASSLALAGGIYNEQFF.

The chain uses TRBV5-4 and TRBJ2-1; D may be TRBD2 (6 bases). Germline V gene data show CDR1 as SGHNT and CDR2 as YYREEE (reference sequence). V was pared by 5 bases and J by 2 bases, with 17 bases between. This CDR3 is built from 16 residues. Written as DNA, the CDR3 is TGTGCCAGCAGTCTGGGGCTAGCGAGAGCCTACAATGAGCAGTTCTTC. This codes for CASSLGLARAYNEQFF.

This clonotype was detected many times. The V and J genes are TRBV7-8 and TRBJ1-1; 9 nucleotides agree with TRBD1. Germline V gene data show CDR1 as SGHVS and CDR2 as FQNEAQ. Trimming at V came to 6 bases and at J to 5 bases, leaving 7 bases not matched to a gene. There are 14 residues in the CDR3. CDR3 nucleotide sequence: TGTGCCAGCAGGGGGAACAGGGGGCGAACTGAAGCTTTCTTT. Translation: CASRGNRGRTEAFF.

This clonotype was picked up a small number of times. The chain combines TRBV7-9 with TRBJ2-6; D is unclear. Trimming took 4 bases from V and 0 from J, leaving 13 bases between them. This CDR3 comprises 17 residues. CDR1 and CDR2 from the germline V gene are SEHNR and FQNEAQ (reference sequence). The CDR3 region is CASSSSRLLSGANVLTF. The CDR3 DNA reads as TGTGCCAGCAGCTCGTCACGACTGCTCTCTGGGGCCAACGTCCTGACTTTC.

With respect to this clonotype: A much more abundant neighbour one base away suggests this may be a read error. The gene calls are TRBV5-1 and TRBJ1-2; no firm D call. The CDR3 consists of 15 residues. Looked up from germline, CDR1 is SGHRS and CDR2 is YFSETQ. Trimming cost V 2 bases and J 7 bases, with 18 bases left between them. The chain's CDR3 is CASSFSPGKDLGYTF. The CDR3 coding sequence is TGCGCCAGCAGCTTTTCCCCCGGCAAGGATCTTGGCTACACCTTC.

This clonotype showed up just a few times. V and J are TRBV20-1 and TRBJ1-1; tentatively, D is TRBD1 (6 bases). The germline gives CDR1 DFQATT, CDR2 SNEGSKA (reference sequence). V lost 6 bases, J lost 0 bases, and 14 bases lay in between. The CDR3 covers 14 residues. As DNA, the CDR3 is TGCAGTGCCTCACAGGGCTCCATGAACACTGAAGCTTTCTTT. It encodes CSASQGSMNTEAFF.

This clonotype has ten or more counts. The chain is built from TRBV3-1 and TRBJ2-1; 10 nucleotides match TRBD1. The CDR3 sequence is 15 residues long. V was clipped by 3 bases and J by 9 bases; unmatched bases: 8. Germline V gene lookup returns CDR1 LGHDT and CDR2 YNNKEL (reference sequence). The DNA for the CDR3 is TGTGCCAGCAGCCAGGCGGGACAGGGGACGGCTGAGCAGTTCTTC. Translating it yields CASSQAGQGTAEQFF.

This clonotype was picked up many times. The V gene is TRBV19, the J gene TRBJ2-7; 8 bases align to TRBD1. The germline CDR1 and CDR2 sequences are LNHDA and SQIVND (reference sequence). The CDR3 loop spans 15 amino acids. Losses at the gene ends were 5 bases for V and 2 bases for J; bases not matched to a gene: 8. The CDR3 sequence is CASSPFGTGAYEQYF. Here the CDR3 DNA reads TGTGCCAGTAGTCCCTTTGGGACAGGAGCCTACGAGCAGTACTTC.

This chain connects TRBV25-1 to TRBJ2-2; D ambiguous. The germline V gene has CDR1 MGHDK and CDR2 SYGVNS. The germline V and J ends were trimmed by 8 bases and 3 bases, with 13 bases remaining between them. The CDR3 runs 14 residues. CDR3 in DNA: TGTGCCAGCTGCCAGAGTGGGTACACCGGGGAGCTGTTTTTT. It specifies CASCQSGYTGELFF. The full variable domain, rest sourced from reference TRBV25-1 and TRBJ2-2, is EADIYQTPRYLVIGTGKKITLECSQTMGHDKMYWYQQDPGMELHLIHYSYGVNSTEKGDLSSESTVSRIRTEHFPLTLESARPSHTSQYLCASCQSGYTGELFFGEGSRLTVL.

This clonotype was seen repeatedly, ten times or more. The rearrangement links TRBV12-3 or TRBV12-4 to TRBJ2-1; weak D call: TRBD2 (7 bases). The germline V and J ends were trimmed by 5 bases and 4 bases, with 12 bases remaining between them. There are 14 residues in the CDR3. DNA of the CDR3: TGTGCCAGCAGTCTGCGGGGGCGATACAATGAGCAGTTCTTC. Translated, it gives CASSLRGRYNEQFF.

In its sample, this clonotype was seen many times. V is TRBV5-1 and J is TRBJ2-2; D ambiguous. The CDR3 covers 14 residues. Per the germline V gene, CDR1 is SGHRS and CDR2 is YFSETQ. The germline V and J ends were trimmed by 0 bases and 3 bases, with 6 bases remaining between them. CDR3 coding DNA: TGCGCCAGCAGCTTGGAGCCAGACACCGGGGAGCTGTTTTTT. It yields the protein CASSLEPDTGELFF.

This clonotype was counted at least ten times. The chain's CDR3 is CSARRSYEQYF. CDR3 in DNA: TGCAGTGCCAGACGATCCTACGAGCAGTACTTC. The V gene is TRBV20-1, the J gene TRBJ2-7, with D unclear. The germline V gene has CDR1 DFQATT and CDR2 SNEGSKA (reference sequence). Trimming removed 6 bases at V and 1 base at J, with 7 bases between. The CDR3 is made up of 11 amino acids.

This clonotype was seen ten or more times. The chain uses TRBV5-1 and TRBJ2-2, with 13 nucleotides matching TRBD2. After removal of 4 bases from V and 2 bases from J, the junction contained 8 bases not matched to a gene. CDR3 length equals 18 residues. Per germline, CDR1 SGHRS and CDR2 YFSETQ. CDR3 in DNA: TGCGCCAGCAGCCAGCGGACTAGCGGGGGCCCTAACACCGGGGAGCTGTTTTTT. It yields the protein CASSQRTSGGPNTGELFF.

J is TRBJ1-2 and V is TRBV11-2; tentative D call: TRBD1 (5 bases). CDR3 length equals 17 residues. Trimming pared 0 bases from V and 5 bases from J, leaving 19 bases between. CDR1 is SGHAT, CDR2 FQNNGV, per germline. DNA of the CDR3: TGTGCCAGCAGCTTAGATCAGGATAAGGGGCGCGTTTATGGCTACACCTTC. Residues: CASSLDQDKGRVYGYTF.

The sample holds many counts of this clonotype. The chain carries TRBV14 and TRBJ2-3; D is unclear. V lost 4 bases and J lost 3, with 11 bases in between. Germline-derived CDR1 and CDR2 are SGHDN and FVKESK. The CDR3 extends over 14 amino acids. The CDR3 DNA sequence: TGTGCCAGCAGCCCCCCTGGGGTAACAGATACGCAGTATTTT. Translating gives CASSPPGVTDTQYF.